This T cell receptor (beta chain) stems from a study of molecular identifiers for immune sequencing clone quantification. Each CDR3 protein is one row after TCRdb ran MiXCR on the PCR reads. The table lists under 800,000 distinct CDR3 sequences, over 25% of them singletons. V shed 7 bases and J shed 2 bases, with 16 bases lying between them. The germline V gene encodes CDR1 SGDLS and CDR2 YYNGEE. The CDR3 contains 14 residues. V and J are TRBV9 and TRBJ2-7; a weak D match, TRBD1 (6 bases). Source material: naive CD8+ T cells from blood, with Jurkat cell RNA spiked in. Subset of the sample: FACS-sorted CD8+CD4-CCR7+CD45RA+ naive T cells. The TCR sequence derives from a human donor in good health. Some libraries in this study had Jurkat cell RNA spiked in. For the CDR3, the DNA is TGTGCCAGCTGCCACCGGGACAAAGCCTACGAGCAGTACTTC. Amino acid sequence: CASCHRDKAYEQYF.